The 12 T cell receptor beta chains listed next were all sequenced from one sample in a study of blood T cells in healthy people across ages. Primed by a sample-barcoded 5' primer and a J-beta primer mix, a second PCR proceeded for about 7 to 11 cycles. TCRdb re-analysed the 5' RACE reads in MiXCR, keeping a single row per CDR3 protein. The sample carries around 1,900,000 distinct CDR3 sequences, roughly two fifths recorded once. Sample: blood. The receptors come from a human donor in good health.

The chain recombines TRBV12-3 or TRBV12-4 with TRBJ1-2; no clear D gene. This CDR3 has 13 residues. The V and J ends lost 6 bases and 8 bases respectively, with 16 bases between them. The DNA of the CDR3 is TGTGCCAGCAGAGCACAACGGGATCAAGGCTACACCTTC. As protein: CASRAQRDQGYTF.

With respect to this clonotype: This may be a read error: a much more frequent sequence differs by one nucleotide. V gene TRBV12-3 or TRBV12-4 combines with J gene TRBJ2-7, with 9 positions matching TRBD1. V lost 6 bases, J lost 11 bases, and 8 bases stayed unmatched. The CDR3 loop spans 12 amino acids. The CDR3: CASRTGQGKEYF. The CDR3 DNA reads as TGTGCCAGCAGAACGGGACAGGGAAAGGAGTACTTC.

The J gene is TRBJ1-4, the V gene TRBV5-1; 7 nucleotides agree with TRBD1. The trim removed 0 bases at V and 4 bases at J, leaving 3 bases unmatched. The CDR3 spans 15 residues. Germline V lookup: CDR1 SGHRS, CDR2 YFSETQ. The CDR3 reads CASSLVGTDNEKLFF. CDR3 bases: TGCGCCAGCAGCTTGGTCGGGACAGATAATGAAAAACTGTTTTTT.

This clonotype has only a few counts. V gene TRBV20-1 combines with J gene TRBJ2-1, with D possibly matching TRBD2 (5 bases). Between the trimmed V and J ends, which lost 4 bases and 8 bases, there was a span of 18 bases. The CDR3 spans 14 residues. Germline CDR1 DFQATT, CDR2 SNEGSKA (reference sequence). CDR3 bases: TGCAGTGCTACCCCGTTACGGGGTCCCGATGAGCAGTTCTTC. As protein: CSATPLRGPDEQFF.

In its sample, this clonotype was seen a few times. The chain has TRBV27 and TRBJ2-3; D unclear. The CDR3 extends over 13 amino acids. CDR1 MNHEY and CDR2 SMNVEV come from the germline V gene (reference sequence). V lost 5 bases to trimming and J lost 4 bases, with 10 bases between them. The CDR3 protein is CASSPRTADTQYF. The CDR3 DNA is TGTGCCAGCAGTCCGCGGACGGCAGATACGCAGTATTTT.

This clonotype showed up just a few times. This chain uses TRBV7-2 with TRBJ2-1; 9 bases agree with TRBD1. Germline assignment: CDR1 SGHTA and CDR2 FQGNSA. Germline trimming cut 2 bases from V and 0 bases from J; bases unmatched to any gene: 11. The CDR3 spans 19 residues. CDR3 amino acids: CASSLMGDRVYGSYNEQFF. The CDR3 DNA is TGTGCCAGCAGCTTAATGGGGGACAGGGTGTACGGCTCCTACAATGAGCAGTTCTTC.

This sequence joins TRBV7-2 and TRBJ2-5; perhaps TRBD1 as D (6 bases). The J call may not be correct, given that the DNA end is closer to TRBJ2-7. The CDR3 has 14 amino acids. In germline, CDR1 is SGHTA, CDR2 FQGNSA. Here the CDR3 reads CASLFGTGPYEQYF. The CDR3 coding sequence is TGTGCCTCACTATTTGGTACAGGGCCCTACGAGCAGTACTTC.

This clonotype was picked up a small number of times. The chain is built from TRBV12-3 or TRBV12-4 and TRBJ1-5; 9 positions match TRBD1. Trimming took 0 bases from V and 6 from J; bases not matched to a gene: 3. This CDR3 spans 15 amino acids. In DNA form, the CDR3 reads TGTGCCAGCAGTTTAGCGGGGACAGGGAGTCAGCCCCAGCATTTT. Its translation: CASSLAGTGSQPQHF.

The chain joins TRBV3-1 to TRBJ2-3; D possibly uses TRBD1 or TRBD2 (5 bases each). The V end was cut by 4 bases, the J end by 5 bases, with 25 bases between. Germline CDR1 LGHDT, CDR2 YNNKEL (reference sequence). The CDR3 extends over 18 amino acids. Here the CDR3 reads CASSPLGRLFAGVDTQYF. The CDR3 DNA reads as TGTGCCAGCAGCCCATTGGGGCGACTCTTCGCGGGCGTAGATACGCAGTATTTT.

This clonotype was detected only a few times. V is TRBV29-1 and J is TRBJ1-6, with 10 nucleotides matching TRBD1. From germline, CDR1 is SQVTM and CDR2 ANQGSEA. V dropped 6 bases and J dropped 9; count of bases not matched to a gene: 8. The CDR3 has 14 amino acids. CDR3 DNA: TGCAGCGTCACGACCGGGACAGGGGCTTCACCCCTCCACTTT. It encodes CSVTTGTGASPLHF.

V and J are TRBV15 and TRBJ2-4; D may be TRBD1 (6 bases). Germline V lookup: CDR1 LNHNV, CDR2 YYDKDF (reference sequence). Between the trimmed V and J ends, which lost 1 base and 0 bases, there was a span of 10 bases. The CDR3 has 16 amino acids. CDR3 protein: CATSRGDTLAKNIQYF. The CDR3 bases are TGTGCCACCAGCAGAGGGGACACCCTAGCCAAAAACATTCAGTACTTC.

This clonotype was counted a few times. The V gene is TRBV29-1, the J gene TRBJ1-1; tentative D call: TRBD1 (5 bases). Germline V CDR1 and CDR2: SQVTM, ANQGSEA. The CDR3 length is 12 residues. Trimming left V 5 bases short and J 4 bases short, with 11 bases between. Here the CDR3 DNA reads TGCAGCGTTCAGGGTACGGGCACTGAAGCTTTCTTT. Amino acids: CSVQGTGTEAFF. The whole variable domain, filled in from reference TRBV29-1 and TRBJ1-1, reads SAVISQKPSRDICQRGTSLTIQCQVDSQVTMMFWYRQQPGQSLTLIATANQGSEATYESGFVIDKFPISRPNLTFSTLTVSNMSPEDSSIYLCSVQGTGTEAFFGQGTRLTVV.